A selection of T cell receptor beta chains follows, all from one sample in a study of T cells in Graves' hyperthyroidism and ophthalmopathy. MiXCR, run by TCRdb on the multiplex PCR reads, gives a single entry per CDR3 protein. The table includes 600,000 to 700,000 distinct CDR3 sequences, about 45% detected once. Sample: peripheral blood or thyroid tissue (not recorded which). These receptors came from an adult man with Graves' disease, either hyperthyroidism or ophthalmopathy (not recorded which). The CDR3 runs from the conserved cysteine through the conserved F or W. The D gene is left open where the match is weak. The listing skips clone size in some rows; elsewhere it reads once, few, many or a size class.

TRBJ2-5	TRBV6-6	-	-	TGTGCCAGCAGTGAAGGTACGCGGGACCAAGAGACCCAGTACTTC	CASSEGTRDQETQYF
TRBJ1-1	TRBV10-3	-	many	TGTGCCATCAGTTACAGTTATAACACTGAAGCTTTCTTT	CAISYSYNTEAFF
TRBJ2-6	TRBV12-3/TRBV12-4	TRBD2	-	TGTGCCAGCCCCCTCAGGGAGGGAAGCTCTGGGGCCAACGTCCTGACTTTC	CASPLREGSSGANVLTF
TRBJ1-4	TRBV5-1	-	many	TGCGCCAGCACCCTGGGGGGGGGTGAAAAACTGTTTTTT	CASTLGGGEKLFF
TRBJ2-5	TRBV2	-	-	TGTGCCAGCAGTGAGCGGGGTGGGACGGGGACCCAGTACTTC	CASSERGGTGTQYF
TRBJ2-5	TRBV24-1	-	-	TGTGCCACCAGTTTATCGCTTCCCCAAGAGACCCAGTACTTC	CATSLSLPQETQYF
TRBJ1-5	TRBV2	TRBD1	many	TGTGCCAGCAGGGGTGACAGGGGTAGCAATCAGCCCCAGCATTTT	CASRGDRGSNQPQHF
TRBJ1-1	TRBV7-9	-	-	TGTGCCAGCAGCTTAGGCTTAGAGGGCATGAACACTGAAGCTTTCTTT	CASSLGLEGMNTEAFF
TRBJ2-5	TRBV29-1	TRBD1	-	TGCAGCGTTGGGACAGGGTCGGGCCTTGAGACCCAGTACTTC	CSVGTGSGLETQYF
TRBJ2-7	TRBV20-1	-	-	TGCAGTGCCACGGACGGAGGAATCGAGCAGTACTTC	CSATDGGIEQYF
TRBJ1-5	TRBV20-1	-	-	TGCAGTGCTAGAGGGCAGAGCCTACAGCCCCAGCATTTT	CSARGQSLQPQHF
TRBJ1-1	TRBV3-1	-	-	TGTGCCAGCAGCCAAGATGTGACGGAGAACACTGAAGCTTTCTTT	CASSQDVTENTEAFF
TRBJ1-6	TRBV30	-	few	TGTGCCTGGAGTGTAGACCCCTTGGGTTCACCCCTCCACTTT	CAWSVDPLGSPLHF
TRBJ1-1	TRBV2	-	-	TGTGCCAGCAGTGAAGCAGGGAGGGGGATCACTGAAGCTTTCTTT	CASSEAGRGITEAFF
TRBJ2-5	TRBV7-8	-	many	TGTGCCAGCAGCGCGCAGACCAGTGAGACCCAGTACTTC	CASSAQTSETQYF
TRBJ1-4	TRBV11-2	-	-	TGTGCCAGCAGCCTGACCGGGAGGTCGGCTGAAAAACTGTTTTTT	CASSLTGRSAEKLFF
TRBJ2-7	TRBV29-1	TRBD2	once	TGCAGCGTGGGACTAGCGGGAGGGCAAGAGCAGTACTTC	CSVGLAGGQEQYF
TRBJ2-7	TRBV20-1	-	-	TGCAGTGCTAGCCGCCGCCCTAGCTCCGGAGCTAGGTACGAGCAGTACTTC	CSASRRPSSGARYEQYF
TRBJ1-5	TRBV12-3/TRBV12-4	-	-	TGTGCCAGCAGTTTTGTGGGTAGGGATCAGCCCCAGCATTTT	CASSFVGRDQPQHF
TRBJ1-5	TRBV7-2	-	-	TGTGCCAGCAGCTTAGTTGGAGGACAGAATCAGCCCCAGCATTTT	CASSLVGGQNQPQHF
TRBJ1-5	TRBV6-1	-	few	TGTGCCAGCAGAGTACAGGGAAATCAGCCCCAGCATTTT	CASRVQGNQPQHF
TRBJ1-2	TRBV5-1	TRBD1	-	TGCGCCAGCACCCAAGGGGGCGCGGGGTATGGCTACACCTTC	CASTQGGAGYGYTF
TRBJ2-5	TRBV12-3/TRBV12-4	-	many	TGTGCCAGCAGGACAGAAGAGACCCAGTACTTC	CASRTEETQYF
TRBJ1-2	TRBV20-1	-	few	TGCAGTGCTAGAGAAGGGCTGAAGGGCTACACCTTC	CSAREGLKGYTF
TRBJ1-1	TRBV9	-	-	TGTGCCAGCAGTTACTCGGGTGAAGGGGGCACTGAAGCTTTCTTT	CASSYSGEGGTEAFF
TRBJ1-4	TRBV7-9	-	-	TGTGCCAGCAGCTTGGACCGTGCCCGAAAACTGTTTTTT	CASSLDRARKLFF
TRBJ2-5	TRBV4-1	-	-	TGTGCCAGCGGCCATAACTTGATCGAGACCCAGTACTTC	CASGHNLIETQYF
TRBJ1-1	TRBV29-1	TRBD1	-	TGCAGCGTTGAAACCGGGACAGGGTTCAGCACTGAAGCTTTCTTT	CSVETGTGFSTEAFF
TRBJ2-5	TRBV28	-	-	TGTGCCAGCAGTTTTTGGACTGTGGAGACCCAGTACTTC	CASSFWTVETQYF
TRBJ2-2	TRBV7-8	-	-	TGTGCCTGGAGTGTCGGGGTCACCGGGGAGCTGTTTTTT	CAWSVGVTGELFF
TRBJ2-7	TRBV7-9	-	-	TGTGCCAGCAGCTCCCTGTCGGGGCCCCCCCCCTACGAGCAGTACTTC	CASSSLSGPPPYEQYF
TRBJ1-5	TRBV2	-	many	TGTGCCAGCAGTGACGGGGGTGGCAATCAGCCCCAGCATTTT	CASSDGGGNQPQHF
TRBJ2-6	TRBV7-6	-	once	TGTGCCAGCAGCTTATCGGGCACGATCTCTGGGGCCAACGTCCTGACTTTC	CASSLSGTISGANVLTF
TRBJ1-2	TRBV20-1	-	-	TGCAGTGTTTCTTTGGGAACAAACTATGGCTACACCTTC	CSVSLGTNYGYTF
TRBJ1-4	TRBV2	-	few	TGTGCCAGCAGAGCTTCAAGCGGGTATGAAAAACTGTTTTTT	CASRASSGYEKLFF
TRBJ2-7	TRBV10-3	-	-	TGTGCCATCAGTGGGACTTCGAAGGGCTACGAGCAGTACTTC	CAISGTSKGYEQYF
TRBJ1-5	TRBV20-1	TRBD1	-	TGCAGTGCTAGAGTCCTCGGACAGGGTAAACAGCCCCAGCATTTT	CSARVLGQGKQPQHF
TRBJ2-7	TRBV20-1	-	many	TGCAGTGCTAGAATGGGGCACGAGCAGTACTTC	CSARMGHEQYF
TRBJ1-5	TRBV24-1	-	-	TGTGCCACCAAGGGGCAGGCCAATCAGCCCCAGCATTTT	CATKGQANQPQHF
TRBJ1-1	TRBV29-1	-	-	TGCAGCGAGTTGAACACTGAAGCTTTCTTT	CSELNTEAFF
TRBJ1-1	TRBV12-3/TRBV12-4	-	-	TGTGCCAGCGGCAGTCCACTGGAGAAGGTGAACACTGAAGCTTTCTTT	CASGSPLEKVNTEAFF
TRBJ1-4	TRBV29-1	-	many	TGCAGCGTTCGAGGTCAGGGGGAAAAACTGTTTTTT	CSVRGQGEKLFF
TRBJ2-2	TRBV19	-	-	TGTGCCAGTAGTATACTGGCGGGCAAGAGCGGGGAGCTGTTTTTT	CASSILAGKSGELFF
TRBJ2-5	TRBV24-1	-	few	TGTGCCACCAGTGATTCTAGGGCAGGGTCCATCCTAGAGACCCAGTACTTC	CATSDSRAGSILETQYF
TRBJ1-1	TRBV29-1	-	-	TGCAGCTTACCCGAGGGGTCGAACACTGAAGCTTTCTTT	CSLPEGSNTEAFF
TRBJ1-2	TRBV20-1	-	many	TGCAGTGCTAGCCGGGGGGAAGGCTACACCTTC	CSASRGEGYTF
TRBJ1-2	TRBV9	-	-	TGTGCCAGCAGTCGCCCCCGAAACCTCTATGGCTACACCTTC	CASSRPRNLYGYTF
TRBJ1-2	TRBV29-1	-	-	TGCAGCGTTCGAGACAGGAAGGCCTATGGCTACACCTTC	CSVRDRKAYGYTF
TRBJ1-2	TRBV2	TRBD1	once	TGTGCCAGCAGTGCAAGGGACAGGGAACTCACCTTC	CASSARDRELTF
TRBJ1-1	TRBV14	-	many	TGTGCCAGCAGCCAGTTGGGGGAATATGTGAACACTGAAGCTTTCTTT	CASSQLGEYVNTEAFF
TRBJ2-7	TRBV2	TRBD2	-	TGTGCCAGCAGTGTCGGACTAGATGAGCAGTACTTC	CASSVGLDEQYF
TRBJ2-2	TRBV6-5	-	many	TGTGCCAGCAGTGAAGCGTGGGGGGAGCTGTTTTTT	CASSEAWGELFF
TRBJ1-2	TRBV6-5	-	few	TGTGCCAGCTGGGTCGGGGTCTATGGCTACACCTTC	CASWVGVYGYTF